Shown below are 23 T cell receptor beta chains from a single sample sequenced in a study of patients and donors after allogeneic stem cell transplantation. TCRdb redid the calling of the RT-PCR reads with MiXCR, one entry per CDR3 protein. Of roughly 190,000 distinct CDR3 sequences listed, less than 45% were seen once; the top ten hold 33%. Sequencing input: blood, either unsorted or a sorted T cell fraction (not recorded which). The receptors here all came from a human donor who was either an allogeneic HSCT recipient or a stem cell or donor lymphocyte infusion donor (not recorded which). It is not recorded whose cells these are; they may come from a transplant donor.

This clonotype has only a few counts. The CDR3: CASSQEGGDQPQHF. CDR3 bases: TGTGCCAGCAGCCAAGAGGGAGGGGATCAGCCCCAGCATTTT. This chain connects TRBV3-1 to TRBJ1-5; perhaps TRBD1 as D (5 bases). The CDR3 spans 14 residues. Trimming removed 0 bases from V and 5 bases from J, with 8 bases in between. CDR1 LGHDT and CDR2 YNNKEL come from the germline V gene (reference sequence).

This sequence joins TRBV27 and TRBJ2-7; 9 bases are shared with TRBD2. V lost 2 bases and J lost 2; bases outside the gene matches: 4. The V gene's germline CDR1 is MNHEY and CDR2 SMNVEV (reference sequence). This CDR3 is 15 amino acids long. CDR3 protein: CASSLRLAATYEQYF. The CDR3 DNA is TGTGCCAGCAGTTTACGACTAGCGGCCACCTACGAGCAGTACTTC.

This chain joins TRBV6-5 and TRBJ2-1, with 10 bases fitting TRBD2. V lost 1 base to trimming and J lost 0 bases; unmatched junction nucleotides: 3. This CDR3 region has 17 residues. Germline V gives CDR1 MNHEY, CDR2 SVGAGI. The CDR3 region has the DNA TGTGCCAGCAGTTACTGGAGCGGGAGGGTCTCCTACAATGAGCAGTTCTTC. This gives the protein CASSYWSGRVSYNEQFF.

V is TRBV7-8 and J is TRBJ1-1, with 8 bases fitting TRBD1. CDR3 length equals 16 residues. Germline CDR1 is SGHVS and CDR2 is FQNEAQ. V was clipped by 1 base and J by 3 bases; unmatched bases: 7. CDR3 sequence (DNA): TGTGCCAGCAGCTTAGTCCCCAGGGGGCTGGACACTGAAGCTTTCTTT. The encoded protein is CASSLVPRGLDTEAFF.

This clonotype was observed a handful of times. This chain connects TRBV27 to TRBJ1-1; tentative D call: TRBD1 (6 bases). The CDR3 is 15 amino acids. Germline V CDR1 and CDR2: MNHEY, SMNVEV (reference sequence). V lost 4 bases and J lost 6, with 18 bases in between. CDR3 sequence: CASSSRLQGNPEAFF. The CDR3 nucleotides are TGTGCCAGCAGTTCCAGATTACAGGGAAACCCTGAAGCTTTCTTT.

This clonotype was counted only a few times. The rearrangement joins TRBV28 to TRBJ1-3; D might be TRBD1 (6 bases). The CDR3 loop spans 16 amino acids. CDR1 is MDHEN and CDR2 is SYDVKM in the germline V gene. V shed 2 bases and J shed 4 bases, with 15 bases lying between them. The CDR3 DNA reads TGTGCCAGCAGTTTAGGAGAACAGGGAGGAGGAAACACCATATATTTT. Protein product: CASSLGEQGGGNTIYF.

V is TRBV24-1 and J is TRBJ2-1, with D perhaps matching TRBD2 (6 bases). Trimming left V 5 bases short and J 5 bases short, with 15 bases between. This CDR3 is 15 amino acids long. Looked up from germline, CDR1 is KGHDR and CDR2 is SFDVKD. The CDR3 bases are TGTGCCACCAGTGGGGGCAGGGAGGCGGACAATGAGCAGTTCTTC. Protein sequence: CATSGGREADNEQFF.

The chain employs TRBV12-5 and TRBJ2-1; D is ambiguous. The length of the CDR3 is 12 residues. The V end lost 5 bases, the J end lost 1 base, and 3 bases lay between the germline ends. Germline V CDR1 and CDR2: LGHNT, FRNRAP. The CDR3 here is CASGPSYNEQFF. CDR3 nucleotides: TGTGCTAGTGGTCCATCCTACAATGAGCAGTTCTTC. Full variable domain (missing parts from reference TRBV12-5 and TRBJ2-1): DARVTQTPRHKVTEMGQEVTMRCQPILGHNTVFWYRQTMMQGLELLAYFRNRAPLDDSGMPKDRFSAEMPDATLATLKIQPSEPRDSAVYFCASGPSYNEQFFGPGTRLTVL.

This clonotype was found a few times. The chain combines TRBV4-3 with TRBJ1-2; 8 nucleotides line up with TRBD1. The trim removed 1 base at V and 5 bases at J, leaving 6 bases unmatched. Germline V gene lookup returns CDR1 LGHNA and CDR2 YSLEER. The CDR3 has 15 residues. Here the CDR3 DNA reads TGCGCCAGCAGCCAAGTTAGGCAGGGGGCTTATGGCTACACCTTC. Translation: CASSQVRQGAYGYTF.

This clonotype has a handful of counts. The V gene is TRBV6-5, the J gene TRBJ1-1; tentative D call: TRBD1 (6 bases). CDR3 length: 13 residues. V was shortened by 4 bases and J by 8 bases, with 14 bases between the two germline ends. CDR1 and CDR2 from the germline V gene are MNHEY and SVGAGI. The DNA of the CDR3 is TGTGCCAGCAGTTCCTACAGGGTCAGGGAAGCTTTCTTT. Its protein is CASSSYRVREAFF.

The chain combines TRBV20-1 with TRBJ2-7, with TRBD2 matching over 7 bases. V shed 0 bases and J 3 bases; nucleotides not matched to a gene: 8. The CDR3 runs to 15 residues. Germline V gene sequence: CDR1 DFQATT, CDR2 SNEGSKA (reference sequence). In DNA form, the CDR3 reads TGCAGTGCTAGAGACCCGGGTAGCGGGCGCTACGAGCAGTACTTC. It encodes CSARDPGSGRYEQYF.

This clonotype was seen a few times. This sequence joins TRBV3-1 and TRBJ1-1; D gene ambiguous. The CDR3 spans 15 residues. The V end lost 3 bases, the J end lost 5 bases, and 16 bases lay between the germline ends. Per the germline V gene, CDR1 is LGHDT and CDR2 is YNNKEL (reference sequence). The CDR3 DNA reads TGTGCCAGCAGCCACGCGCCGGGCCGAGAGACTGAAGCTTTCTTT. Translating gives CASSHAPGRETEAFF.

On this clonotype: A clone one base away is much larger, so this may be a read error. Given the absence of the conserved phenylalanine or tryptophan at the CDR3 end, a read error is likely. The chain is built from TRBV24-1 and TRBJ1-1; the match to TRBD1 covers 7 bases. The CDR3 is 14 residues long. V shed 9 bases and J 5 bases; nucleotides not matched to a gene: 11. CDR1 and CDR2 from the germline V gene are KGHDR and SFDVKD. DNA of the CDR3: TGTGCCACCCTTACCGACAGGGAGAAAACTGAAGCTTTCTTG. Translation: CATLTDREKTEAFL.

This clonotype was found a few times. This chain connects TRBV20-1 to TRBJ1-2; tentative D call: TRBD1 (6 bases). The CDR3 totals 14 residues. Per the germline V gene, CDR1 is DFQATT and CDR2 is SNEGSKA (reference sequence). Trimming left V 3 bases short and J 8 bases short, with 19 bases between. This CDR3 is CSASGQGPTWGYTF. The CDR3 DNA reads as TGCAGTGCTAGTGGCCAGGGGCCTACCTGGGGCTACACCTTC.

The chain employs TRBV5-1 and TRBJ2-1; possibly TRBD2 for D (5 bases). The CDR3 spans 15 residues. Germline V CDR1 and CDR2: SGHRS, YFSETQ. Trimming left V 1 base short and J 1 base short, with 9 bases between. The CDR3 DNA reads as TGCGCCAGCAGCTTGTATCGGGGTTCCTACAATGAGCAGTTCTTC. It is translated as CASSLYRGSYNEQFF.

This clonotype was recorded once. The CDR3 is CASRNPGPAVPQFF. CDR3 bases: TGTGCCAGCAGAAACCCGGGACCCGCGGTCCCACAGTTCTTC. This chain uses TRBV12-3 or TRBV12-4 with TRBJ2-1; D tentatively reads TRBD1 or TRBD2 (5 bases each). V dropped 6 bases and J dropped 13 bases, with 22 bases sitting between them. This CDR3 spans 14 amino acids.

The V gene is TRBV7-8, the J gene TRBJ1-5, with 8 positions matching TRBD1. V lost 3 bases and J lost 6; bases outside the gene matches: 7. There are 15 residues in the CDR3. Germline CDR1 SGHVS, CDR2 FQNEAQ. CDR3 region: CASSFGATGGQPQHF. The DNA of the CDR3 is TGTGCCAGCAGCTTCGGGGCAACAGGGGGTCAGCCCCAGCATTTT.

Details on this clonotype: At one end, the junction sequence differs from germline, possibly due to a read error. This rearrangement joins TRBV7-9 to TRBJ2-5; TRBD2 matches 8 bases. CDR1 and CDR2 (germline): SEHNR, FQNEAQ (reference sequence). The CDR3 is made up of 14 amino acids. CDR3 protein: CASRLAGSQETQYF. For the CDR3, the DNA is TGTGCCAGCAGGTTAGCGGGAAGCCAAGAGACCCAGTACTTC.

The chain uses TRBV30 and TRBJ2-5; 8 positions match TRBD1. CDR3 length: 13 residues. After removal of 6 bases from V and 5 bases from J, the junction contained 8 bases not matched to a gene. The V gene's germline CDR1 is GTSNPN and CDR2 SVGIG (reference sequence). The CDR3 here is CACTRTGRETQYF. DNA of the CDR3: TGTGCCTGTACAAGGACAGGGAGGGAGACCCAGTACTTC.

The V and J genes are TRBV4-3 and TRBJ1-2; TRBD1 matches 7 bases. Germline V gene data show CDR1 as LGHNA and CDR2 as YSLEER. The CDR3 totals 13 residues. With V trimmed by 8 bases and J by 4 bases, 7 bases remained unmatched. This CDR3 is CASGYRGSYGYTF. The CDR3 DNA sequence: TGCGCCAGCGGTTACAGGGGATCCTATGGCTACACCTTC.

This chain links TRBV5-5 with TRBJ2-7, with D unresolved. The V end lost 4 bases, the J end lost 0 bases, and 11 bases lay between the germline ends. This CDR3 spans 14 amino acids. Germline values: CDR1 SGHKS, CDR2 YYEKEE (reference sequence). This CDR3 reads CASSIGRPSYEQYF. Written as DNA, the CDR3 is TGTGCCAGCAGCATCGGCAGGCCCTCCTACGAGCAGTACTTC.

The chain carries TRBV20-1 and TRBJ1-4; maybe TRBD1 (5 bases). V gave up 3 bases and J gave up 5 bases, with 13 bases separating them. Germline V gene data show CDR1 as DFQATT and CDR2 as SNEGSKA (reference sequence). The CDR3 length is 14 residues. The CDR3 nucleotides are TGCAGTGCTAGGACCGTTTCAGGGAATGAAAAACTGTTTTTT. It is translated as CSARTVSGNEKLFF.

The J gene is TRBJ2-7, the V gene TRBV28, with 9 bases fitting TRBD2. Unmatched junction bases numbered 6, after V lost 3 bases and J lost 6 bases. This CDR3 is 14 amino acids long. Germline V lookup: CDR1 MDHEN, CDR2 SYDVKM. CDR3 in amino acids: CASSLAGGPPEQYF. CDR3 bases: TGTGCCAGCAGTTTGGCGGGAGGGCCACCCGAGCAGTACTTC.